This TCR beta chain was identified during a study of regulatory T cells in long-lasting Graves disease listed by TCRdb under 2021. Describing the broader study: In the newly diagnosed Graves' disease group, patients had been taking antithyroid drugs for less than 3 months. Patients with persistent Graves' disease were compared with patients with newly diagnosed Graves' disease using TCR sequencing and RNA sequencing of peripheral blood. The study was conducted in China and was registered as a clinical trial. A total of about 33 samples underwent TCR sequencing: about 13 from persistent and roughly 20 from newly diagnosed Graves' disease patients. Summary of the overall study and its limitations: The study examined only peripheral blood because the primary lesion, thyroid tissue, could not be accessed. Lower TCR Shannon entropy and fewer highly expanded clones were observed in persistent Graves' disease patients than in newly diagnosed patients, which suggested clonal expansion. A larger number of public clonotypes was shared among persistent patients (about 2,700) than among newly diagnosed patients (over 850). The authors acknowledged the small sample size as a limitation that may reduce accuracy. Sequencing and analysis were restricted to the TCR beta chain. Persistent disease showed preferential use of TRBV28, TRBJ1-2 and TRBJ2-5, whereas newly diagnosed disease favored TRBV20-1 and TRBJ2-1.

The intended sense of this specimen's time point label: newly diagnosed GD, antithyroid drugs for less than 3 months. For both TCR sequencing and RNA sequencing, RNA was extracted from PBMCs using TRIzol. The diagnosis of Graves' disease followed American Thyroid Association guidelines. Patients for the study were recruited at an endocrinology department in Xi'an, China. From each patient, approximately 10 milliliters of peripheral blood was collected into an EDTA anticoagulant tube. PBMCs were isolated by Ficoll Paque Plus density gradient separation without further T cell sorting. An Agilent 2100 Bioanalyzer and agarose gel were used to check RNA quality, and a NanoDrop 2000 was used to measure RNA concentration. This clonotype showed up many times. Its antigen specificity is not known. Per-base qualities were not stored, and no clone one base away is much larger. The method was multiplex PCR. This sample was sequenced with an Illumina HiSeq 4000. iRepertoire HTBI primers and Arm-PCR amplification of CDR3 regions were used to construct TCR beta libraries. Before sequencing, the PCR products went through gel purification. The study's own analysis went as follows. Gene usage analysis of CDR3 amino acid clonotypes relied on the approximately 62 TRBV and fewer than 15 TRBJ segments identified across samples. COPE and FqMerger were used to merge filtered high-quality paired reads into contigs. BLAST was used to align contigs to IMGT TRBV, TRBD and TRBJ reference genes, and CDR3 was defined according to IMGT. Highly expanded clones were defined as clonotypes with a frequency above 0.1%. Shannon entropy served as the measure of repertoire diversity, while the Gini coefficient captured V-J evenness. Public clonotypes were defined as clonotypes shared by more than one individual. TCRdb trimmed public reads at Q25 via fastp, called clones via MiXCR and kept in-frame beta chains. Each entry is one CDR3 protein sequence, shown with its most common DNA and genes. The V and J calls come from TCRdb's annotation, not from the publication. The sample table records roughly 440,000 distinct CDR3 sequences; 15% to 20% of these occur just once. The ten largest account for 23% of the sample.

V is shortened by 5 bases, J by 4 bases, and the region joining them spans 21 bases. From the cysteine up to the phenylalanine, the CDR3 has a length of 16 residues. Just the 48-base CDR3 DNA is kept, in frame starting at base 1. The CDR1 and CDR2 encoded by the germline V gene are MNHNS and SASEGT. These records were also assigned to another study, of T cells in Graves' hyperthyroidism and ophthalmopathy. The second study reports: Stable Graves' hyperthyroidism was defined as no progression to ophthalmopathy during 18 months of follow-up. Hyperthyroidism patients were newly diagnosed, with disease duration under 2 months, and aged 18 to 65 years. Any patient with an uncontrolled infection, another autoimmune disease, pregnancy or lactation was excluded. Diagnoses relied on clinical symptoms, serum thyroxine and TRAb, thyroid ultrasound and orbital computed tomography. The first round of RT-PCR for the TCR CDR3 was performed with the HTBI primer set and the Qiagen OneStep RT-PCR kit. Most expanded thyroid clonotypes (frequency above 0.001) were also detected in blood, suggesting blood repertoires may reflect thyroid immune responses. Ophthalmopathy was separated from stable hyperthyroidism by a 13 V-J signature model, with around 90% sensitivity and approximately 81% specificity obtained in cross-validation and 80%/75% obtained in testing. In validation, the model predicted progression to ophthalmopathy a median of 6.5 months before onset, with about 70% sensitivity and around 76% specificity. TCR V-J signatures able to tell the groups apart were searched for in a discovery cohort of about a hundred patients, of whom about 40 had Graves' ophthalmopathy and around 56 had stable Graves' hyperthyroidism. Prospective prediction of ophthalmopathy was tested in an independent validation cohort of fewer than 20 hyperthyroidism patients and some 17 patients who later progressed to ophthalmopathy. The 100 discovery patients were randomly split 7:3 into training and test sets. In addition, the study compared T-cell repertoires in thyroid tissue and in blood from over 5 Graves' hyperthyroidism patients. Once sampling was done, hyperthyroidism patients were given methimazole at a starting dose of 30 mg daily, whereas ophthalmopathy patients were given high-dose intravenous methylprednisolone. A second multiplex PCR round built the libraries, followed by size selection and purification. Sequencing of the libraries was done on an Illumina HiSeq2000 using paired-end 100 bp reads. SOAPnuke was used to process the raw data, with reads discarded if the reads contained adapters or uncalled bases, had a mean Phred below 15, or lacked an exact constant-primer or identifier match. COPE v1.2.5 was used to merge the high-quality paired reads, and each unique nucleotide sequence was defined as a clonotype. MiTCR v1.1 was used to align clonotypes to the IMGT TRBV, TRBD and TRBJ reference segments. The analysis included only V-J combinations with a frequency above 0.0001, which together covered around 99% of the repertoires. A TCS score was defined as the ratio of F50 (clonal expansion) to E x V (chaos), with BLOSUM62-based TCRdist applied between CDR3 peptides within each V-J. Welch's t-statistics and random forest reduced 500 to 650 V-J features to roughly 13, which were used in a naive Bayes classifier (R e1071). No statistical method was used to set the sample size in advance, and investigators knew the group allocation. TCR Vbeta CDR3 sequencing of 140 or so peripheral blood samples (under 45 ophthalmopathy, 75 to 80 hyperthyroidism and roughly 17 progressor patients) is reported in the paper.

This TCR was sampled from a woman younger than 30 with Graves disease. Donor details come from another sample of the same person, matched by shared clones. The chain links TRBV6-1 with TRBJ2-7, with TRBD2 as a weak D call on 6 bases. The source was peripheral blood mononuclear cells (PBMCs), collected at new diagnosis, from a patient treated with antithyroid drugs. The nucleotide sequence is TGTGCCAGCAGTCACATGCCCGACACGGGACTTTACGAGCAGTACTTC. Translated, this is CASSHMPDTGLYEQYF.